This is a list of T cell receptor beta chains from one sample in a study of spatial heterogeneity in lung cancer. Each CDR3 protein gets one entry after TCRdb re-called the 5' RACE reads with MiXCR. This repertoire shows fewer than 8,500 distinct CDR3 sequences, almost 8.5% found once; its top ten account for roughly 4.6%. Here the sequenced sample was lung tumor tissue, taken at surgery. These receptors were taken from a male donor with early-stage non-small cell lung cancer. Both conserved end residues are part of each CDR3. Each record gives: J gene, D gene, clone size, V gene, CDR3 DNA, CDR3 protein. The D gene is left open where the match is weak. Not all rows give a size; the values are once, few, many and, for expanded clones, a class.

TRBJ2-3 | TRBD2 | many | TRBV27 | TGTGCCAGCAGTCCTTTGGCGGGAGAGGCCACAGATACGCAGTATTTT | CASSPLAGEATDTQYF
TRBJ1-5 | NA | NA | TRBV6-5 | TGTGCCAGCAGTCAAGATGACAATCAGCCCCAGCATTTT | CASSQDDNQPQHF
TRBJ2-1 | NA | medium-sized | TRBV7-2 | TGTGCCAGCAGCTTGAGCGGCGGGGTTGAGCAGTTCTTC | CASSLSGGVEQFF
TRBJ2-1 | NA | many | TRBV3-1 | TGTGCCAGCAGCCTTAGCTCCGGGAGCCATGAGCAGTTCTTC | CASSLSSGSHEQFF
TRBJ2-5 | NA | NA | TRBV5-1 | TGCGCCAGCAGCCCCAGGTCGGGGAACCAAGAGACCCAGTACTTC | CASSPRSGNQETQYF
TRBJ2-1 | TRBD2 | medium-sized | TRBV14 | TGTGCCAGCAGCCGCACTAGCGGGCCCTACAATGAGCAGTTCTTC | CASSRTSGPYNEQFF
TRBJ2-2 | NA | many | TRBV6-6 | TGTGCCACCCGGACTACAACGAACACCGGGGAGCTGTTTTTT | CATRTTTNTGELFF
TRBJ2-4 | NA | many | TRBV24-1 | TGTGCCACCAGTGATTCGACAGGCGAAAACATTCAGTACTTC | CATSDSTGENIQYF
TRBJ2-1 | NA | few | TRBV20-1 | TGCAGTGCTAGAGATCTTTGGAGTCGAACCTACAATGAGCAGTTCTTC | CSARDLWSRTYNEQFF
TRBJ1-1 | NA | medium-sized | TRBV9 | TGTGCCAGCAGCGTAGAGGAGAACACTGAAGCTTTCTTT | CASSVEENTEAFF
TRBJ2-2 | NA | medium-sized | TRBV19 | TGTGCCAGTAGTGTGTTTTCCGGGGAGCTGTTTTTT | CASSVFSGELFF
TRBJ2-3 | TRBD2 | NA | TRBV4-1 | TGCGCCAGCAGCCGAAACGGACTAGCGGGATTGGAAGATACGCAGTATTTT | CASSRNGLAGLEDTQYF
TRBJ1-1 | TRBD1 | medium-sized | TRBV28 | TGTGCCAGCAGGCTCCGGGACAGATGGGACACTGAAGCTTTCTTT | CASRLRDRWDTEAFF
TRBJ2-3 | NA | many | TRBV20-1 | TGCAGTGCTAGAGATCGAGTAACGGATACGCAGTATTTT | CSARDRVTDTQYF
TRBJ1-1 | TRBD1 | medium-sized | TRBV20-1 | TGCAGTGCTAGCCCGACAGGGGGTGGCACTGAAGCTTTCTTT | CSASPTGGGTEAFF
TRBJ2-7 | TRBD2 | many | TRBV28 | TGTGCCAGCAGCCAAATTCCGGGACTAGCAGACGAGCAGTACTTC | CASSQIPGLADEQYF
TRBJ2-1 | NA | medium-sized | TRBV29-1 | TGCAGCGTTGAAGGCCTTACTAGGCAGGGGATGCCCTACAATGAGCAGTTCTTC | CSVEGLTRQGMPYNEQFF
TRBJ2-7 | TRBD2 | many | TRBV7-2 | TGTGCCAGCAGCTACATCGGGACTAGCCTCAATAGCCCTTACGAGCAGTACTTC | CASSYIGTSLNSPYEQYF
TRBJ1-1 | NA | medium-sized | TRBV7-6 | TGTGCCAGCAGCTTAGTCGGGGACGCTGAAGCTTTCTTT | CASSLVGDAEAFF
TRBJ1-1 | NA | medium-sized | TRBV6-2/TRBV6-3 | TGTGCCAGCGGGACTGAGGAGAACACTGAAGCTTTCTTT | CASGTEENTEAFF
TRBJ2-7 | NA | many | TRBV20-1 | TGCAGTGCTCATCTTAGGGAGTCCTACGAGCAGTACTTC | CSAHLRESYEQYF
TRBJ2-5 | NA | NA | TRBV18 | TGTGCCAGCTCACCACGGATTGGCGAACCCTCCAAAGAGACCCAGTACTTC | CASSPRIGEPSKETQYF
TRBJ1-2 | TRBD1 | NA | TRBV28 | TGTGCCAGCAGTCCCAGTCGGACAGGGAACTATGGCTACACCTTC | CASSPSRTGNYGYTF
TRBJ2-4 | TRBD2 | medium-sized | TRBV20-1 | TGCAGTGCTAGTGTAGCGGGGGGACTAGCCAAAAACATTCAGTACTTC | CSASVAGGLAKNIQYF
TRBJ2-7 | NA | once | TRBV27 | TGTGCCAGCAGTTTGGGGACCCCGGGTCAGGAGCAGTACTTC | CASSLGTPGQEQYF
TRBJ2-5 | NA | many | TRBV29-1 | TGCAGCGTCCGCCTGGGTTTCGAGACCCAGTACTTC | CSVRLGFETQYF